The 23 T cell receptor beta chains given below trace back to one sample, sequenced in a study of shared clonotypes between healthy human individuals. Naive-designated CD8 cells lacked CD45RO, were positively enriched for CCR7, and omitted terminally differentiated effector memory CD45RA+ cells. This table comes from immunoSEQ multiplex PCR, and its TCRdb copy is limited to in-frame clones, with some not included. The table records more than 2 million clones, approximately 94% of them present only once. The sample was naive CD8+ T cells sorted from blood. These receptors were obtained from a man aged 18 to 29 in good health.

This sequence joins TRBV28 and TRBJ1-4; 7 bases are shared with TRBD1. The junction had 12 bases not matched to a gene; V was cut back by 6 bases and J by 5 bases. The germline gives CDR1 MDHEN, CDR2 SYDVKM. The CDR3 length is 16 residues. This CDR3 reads CASSLATGTENEKLFF. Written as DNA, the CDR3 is TGTGCCAGCAGCCTAGCTACCGGGACAGAGAATGAAAAACTGTTTTTT.

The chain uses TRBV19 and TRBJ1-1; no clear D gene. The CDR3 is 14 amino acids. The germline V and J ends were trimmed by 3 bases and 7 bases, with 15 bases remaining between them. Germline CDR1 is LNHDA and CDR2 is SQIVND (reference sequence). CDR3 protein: CASSIKWAVGEAFF. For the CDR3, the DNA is TGTGCCAGTAGTATTAAGTGGGCAGTTGGTGAAGCTTTCTTT.

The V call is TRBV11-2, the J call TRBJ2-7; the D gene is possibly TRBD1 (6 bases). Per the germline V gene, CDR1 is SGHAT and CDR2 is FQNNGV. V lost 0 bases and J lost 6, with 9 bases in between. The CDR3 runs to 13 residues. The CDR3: CASSLDRGGEQYF. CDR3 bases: TGTGCCAGCAGCTTAGATCGAGGGGGCGAGCAGTACTTC.

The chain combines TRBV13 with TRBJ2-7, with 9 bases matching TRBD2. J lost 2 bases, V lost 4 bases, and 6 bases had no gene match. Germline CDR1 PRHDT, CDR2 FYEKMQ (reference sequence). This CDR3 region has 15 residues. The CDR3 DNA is TGTGCCAGCAGCTCCGAGACTAGCGGACCCTACGAGCAGTACTTC. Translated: CASSSETSGPYEQYF.

CDR3 protein: CASSSASGSWWYNEQFF. DNA of the CDR3: TGTGCCAGCAGCTCTGCTAGCGGGAGTTGGTGGTACAATGAGCAGTTCTTC. The V gene is TRBV11-2, the J gene TRBJ2-1; 10 bases are a match to TRBD2. Germline assignment: CDR1 SGHAT and CDR2 FQNNGV. V gave up 4 bases and J gave up 4 bases; unmatched junction bases: 10. This CDR3 is 17 amino acids long.

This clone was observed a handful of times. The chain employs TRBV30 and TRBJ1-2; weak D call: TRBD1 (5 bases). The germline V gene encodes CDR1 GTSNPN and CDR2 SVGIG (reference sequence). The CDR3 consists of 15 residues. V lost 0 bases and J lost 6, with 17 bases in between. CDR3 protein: CAWSVLDIPRDGYTF. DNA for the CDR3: TGTGCCTGGAGTGTACTGGACATCCCACGGGATGGCTACACCTTC.

CDR3 in amino acids: CATSRDPPTGESSSPLHF. In DNA form, the CDR3 reads TGTGCCACCAGCAGAGATCCGCCGACAGGGGAGAGTAGTTCACCCCTCCACTTT. This chain uses TRBV15 with TRBJ1-6; 8 nucleotides match TRBD1. The trim removed 0 bases at V and 9 bases at J, leaving 13 bases unmatched. Germline V gene data show CDR1 as LNHNV and CDR2 as YYDKDF (reference sequence). The CDR3 contains 18 residues. The complete variable domain, with remaining parts taken from reference TRBV15 and TRBJ1-6, reads DAMVIQNPRYQVTQFGKPVTLSCSQTLNHNVMYWYQQKSSQAPKLLFHYYDKDFNNEADTPDNFQSRRPNTSFCFLDIRSPGLGDTAMYLCATSRDPPTGESSSPLHFGNGTRLTVT.

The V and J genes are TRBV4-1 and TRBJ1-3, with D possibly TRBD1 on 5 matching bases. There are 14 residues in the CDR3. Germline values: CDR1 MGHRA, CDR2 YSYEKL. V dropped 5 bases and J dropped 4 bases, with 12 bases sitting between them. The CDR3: CASSFGGSGNTIYF. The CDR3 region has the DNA TGCGCCAGCAGCTTTGGGGGGTCAGGAAACACCATATATTTT.

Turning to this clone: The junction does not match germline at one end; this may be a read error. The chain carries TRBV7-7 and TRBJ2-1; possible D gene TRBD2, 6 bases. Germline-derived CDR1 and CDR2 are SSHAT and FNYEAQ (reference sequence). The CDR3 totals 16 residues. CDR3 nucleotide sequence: TGTGCTAGCAGCCCTATCGGGAGCGGAGAATACAATGAGCAGTTCTTC. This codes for CASSPIGSGEYNEQFF.

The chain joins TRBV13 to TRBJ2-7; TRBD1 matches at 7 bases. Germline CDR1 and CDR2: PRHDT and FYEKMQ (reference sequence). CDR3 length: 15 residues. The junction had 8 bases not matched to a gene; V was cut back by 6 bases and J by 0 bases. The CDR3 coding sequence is TGTGCCAGCAGTCAATGGACAGGCCGCTCCTACGAGCAGTACTTC. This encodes CASSQWTGRSYEQYF.

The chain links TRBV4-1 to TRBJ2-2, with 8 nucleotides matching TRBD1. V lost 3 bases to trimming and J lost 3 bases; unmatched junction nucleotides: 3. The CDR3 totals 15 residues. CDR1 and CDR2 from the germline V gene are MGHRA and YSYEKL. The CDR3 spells CASSQGQAHTGELFF. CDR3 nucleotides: TGCGCCAGCAGCCAGGGACAGGCACACACCGGGGAGCTGTTTTTT.

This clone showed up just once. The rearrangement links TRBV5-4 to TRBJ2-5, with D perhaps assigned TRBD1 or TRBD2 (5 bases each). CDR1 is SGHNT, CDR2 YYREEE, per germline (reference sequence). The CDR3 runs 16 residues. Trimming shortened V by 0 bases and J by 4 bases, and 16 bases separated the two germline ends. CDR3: CASSLALAGSGETQYF. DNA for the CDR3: TGTGCCAGCAGCTTGGCCTTGGCAGGGAGCGGAGAGACCCAGTACTTC.

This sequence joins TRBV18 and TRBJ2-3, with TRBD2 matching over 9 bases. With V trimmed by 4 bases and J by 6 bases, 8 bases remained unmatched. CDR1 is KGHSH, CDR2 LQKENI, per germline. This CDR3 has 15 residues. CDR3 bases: TGTGCCAGCTCACTAAGCGGGGGGCACGGGGATACGCAGTATTTT. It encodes CASSLSGGHGDTQYF.

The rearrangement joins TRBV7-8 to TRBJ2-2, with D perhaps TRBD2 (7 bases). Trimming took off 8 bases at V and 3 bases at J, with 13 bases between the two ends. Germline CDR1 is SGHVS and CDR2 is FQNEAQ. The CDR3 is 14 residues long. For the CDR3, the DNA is TGTGCCAGCGACGGGGGGCTATACACCGGGGAGCTGTTTTTT. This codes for CASDGGLYTGELFF.

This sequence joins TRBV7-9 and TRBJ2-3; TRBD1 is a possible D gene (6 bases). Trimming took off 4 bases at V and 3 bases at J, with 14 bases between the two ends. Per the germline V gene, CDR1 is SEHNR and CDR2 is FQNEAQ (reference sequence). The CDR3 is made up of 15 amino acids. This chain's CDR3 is CASSSPRGLTDTQYF. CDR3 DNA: TGTGCCAGCAGCTCACCCAGGGGATTAACAGATACGCAGTATTTT.

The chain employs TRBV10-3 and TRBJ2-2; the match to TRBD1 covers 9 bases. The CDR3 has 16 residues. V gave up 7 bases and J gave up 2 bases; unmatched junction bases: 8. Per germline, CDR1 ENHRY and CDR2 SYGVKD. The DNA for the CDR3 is TGTGCCATCAAAGCAACAGGGGGCTTTAACACCGGGGAGCTGTTTTTT. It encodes CAIKATGGFNTGELFF.

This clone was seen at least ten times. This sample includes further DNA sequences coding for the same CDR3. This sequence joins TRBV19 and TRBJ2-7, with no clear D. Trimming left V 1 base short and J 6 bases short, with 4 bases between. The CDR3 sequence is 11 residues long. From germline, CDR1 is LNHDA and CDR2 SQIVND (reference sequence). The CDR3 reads CASSIGGEQYF. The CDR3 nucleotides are TGTGCCAGTAGTATAGGGGGCGAGCAGTACTTC.

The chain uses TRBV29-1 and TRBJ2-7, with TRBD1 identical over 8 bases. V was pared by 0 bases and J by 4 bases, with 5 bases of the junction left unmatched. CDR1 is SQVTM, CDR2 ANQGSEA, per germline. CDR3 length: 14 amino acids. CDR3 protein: CSVEEDRDGYEQYF. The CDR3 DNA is TGCAGCGTTGAAGAGGACAGGGATGGGTACGAGCAGTACTTC.

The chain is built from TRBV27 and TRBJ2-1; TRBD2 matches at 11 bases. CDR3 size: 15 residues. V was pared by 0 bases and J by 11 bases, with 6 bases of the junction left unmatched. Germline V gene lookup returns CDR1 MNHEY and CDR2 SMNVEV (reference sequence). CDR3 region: CASSLSTSGTTKQFF. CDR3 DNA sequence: TGTGCCAGCAGTTTATCGACTAGCGGGACCACCAAGCAGTTCTTC.

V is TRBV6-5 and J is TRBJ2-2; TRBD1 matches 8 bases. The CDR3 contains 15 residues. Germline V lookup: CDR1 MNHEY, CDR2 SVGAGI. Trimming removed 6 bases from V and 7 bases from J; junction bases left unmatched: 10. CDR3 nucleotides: TGTGCCAGCAGGCCTCAGGGGGCGCTTGACGGGGAGCTGTTTTTT. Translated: CASRPQGALDGELFF.

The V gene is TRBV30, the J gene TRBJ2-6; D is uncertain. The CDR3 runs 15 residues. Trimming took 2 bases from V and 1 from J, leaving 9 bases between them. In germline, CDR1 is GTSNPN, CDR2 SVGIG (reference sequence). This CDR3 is CAWSQLLSGANVLTF. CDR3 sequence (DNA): TGTGCCTGGAGTCAGTTGCTTTCTGGGGCCAACGTCCTGACTTTC.

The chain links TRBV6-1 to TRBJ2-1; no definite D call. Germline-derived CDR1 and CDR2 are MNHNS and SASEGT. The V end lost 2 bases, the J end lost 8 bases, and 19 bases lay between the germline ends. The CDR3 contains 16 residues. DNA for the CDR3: TGTGCCAGCAGTGAACTTATGGTCGGCAGCGAGGATGAGCAGTTCTTC. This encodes CASSELMVGSEDEQFF.

CDR3 sequence (DNA): TGCGCCAGCAGCTTACACAGGGCGAACACTGAAGCTTTCTTT. This sequence encodes CASSLHRANTEAFF. V gene TRBV5-1 combines with J gene TRBJ1-1; perhaps TRBD1 as D (6 bases). Germline-derived CDR1 and CDR2 are SGHRS and YFSETQ. This CDR3 has 14 residues. V gave up 2 bases and J gave up 1 base, with 9 bases separating them.